The clone carrying this T cell receptor beta chain was counted between two and nine times. Its antigen is as yet unknown. The source of the sample is a study of T cell responses to AZD1222 COVID-19 vaccine. Study results and limitations: The donor group comprised mostly white British people and more females; the analysis possibly underestimated clonal diversity. Only a handful of AZD1222 recipients, several in all, had baseline seropositivity. Reports indicate that nearly half of spike-specific TCRs are directed at unmutated variant regions.

The CDR3 spans 15 residues. Germline V gene lookup returns CDR1 MNHEY and CDR2 SMNVEV (reference sequence). Trimming took 5 bases from V and 7 from J, leaving 20 bases between them. Clones were sequenced by immunoSEQ multiplex PCR, and TCRdb holds only the in-frame ones, with some missing. This sample yields some 98,000 clones, of which roughly 90% are seen a single time; about 17% belongs to the top ten. The source was peripheral blood, collected 28 days after the second AZD1222 dose. The clonotype originates from an adult who received the AZD1222 COVID-19 vaccine. The V call is TRBV27, the J call TRBJ1-2, with D possibly matching TRBD1 (6 bases). CDR3 region: CASSKLGGGLGGYTF. The DNA for the CDR3 is TGTGCCAGCAGTAAACTCGGGGGGGGCCTCGGTGGCTACACCTTC.